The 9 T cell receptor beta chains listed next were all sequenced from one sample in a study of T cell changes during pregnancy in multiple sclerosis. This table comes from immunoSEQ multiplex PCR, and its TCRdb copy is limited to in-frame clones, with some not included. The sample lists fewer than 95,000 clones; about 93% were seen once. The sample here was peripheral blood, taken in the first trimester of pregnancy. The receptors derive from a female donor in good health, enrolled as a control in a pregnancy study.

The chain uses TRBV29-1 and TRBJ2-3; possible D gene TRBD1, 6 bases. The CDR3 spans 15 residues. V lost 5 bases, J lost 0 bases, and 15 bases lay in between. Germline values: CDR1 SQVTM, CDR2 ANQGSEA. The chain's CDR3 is CSVTLGQTSTDTQYF. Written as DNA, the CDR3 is TGCAGCGTTACCCTCGGACAGACTAGCACAGATACGCAGTATTTT.

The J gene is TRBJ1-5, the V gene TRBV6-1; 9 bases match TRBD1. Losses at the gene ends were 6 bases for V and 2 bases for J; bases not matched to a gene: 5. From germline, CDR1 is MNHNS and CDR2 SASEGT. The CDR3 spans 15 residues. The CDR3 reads CASRDRGSGNQPQHF. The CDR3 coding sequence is TGTGCCAGCAGGGACAGGGGAAGCGGCAATCAGCCCCAGCATTTT.

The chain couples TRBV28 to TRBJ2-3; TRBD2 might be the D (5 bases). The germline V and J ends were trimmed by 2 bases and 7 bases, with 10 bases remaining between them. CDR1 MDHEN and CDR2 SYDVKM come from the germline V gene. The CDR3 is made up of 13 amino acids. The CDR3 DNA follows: TGTGCCAGCAGTTTAGACTACTCGAATACGCAGTATTTT. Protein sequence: CASSLDYSNTQYF.

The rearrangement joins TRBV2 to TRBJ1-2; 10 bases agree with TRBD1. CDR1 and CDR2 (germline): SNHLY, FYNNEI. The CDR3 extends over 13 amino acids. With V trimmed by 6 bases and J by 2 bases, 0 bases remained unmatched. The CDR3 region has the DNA TGTGCCAGCAGGGGACAGGGGAACTATGGCTACACCTTC. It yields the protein CASRGQGNYGYTF.

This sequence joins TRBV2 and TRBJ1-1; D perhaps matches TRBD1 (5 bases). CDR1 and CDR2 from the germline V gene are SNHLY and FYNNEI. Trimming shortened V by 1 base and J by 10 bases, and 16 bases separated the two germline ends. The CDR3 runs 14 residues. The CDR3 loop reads CASSEEQDLLGAFF. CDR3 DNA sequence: TGTGCCAGCAGTGAAGAACAGGATCTCCTCGGAGCTTTCTTT.

CDR3 in DNA: TGTGCCAGCAGTTCCATCACGGGGACTCCCTACGAGCAGTACTTC. Protein: CASSSITGTPYEQYF. The V and J genes are TRBV27 and TRBJ2-7; maybe TRBD2 (6 bases). V shed 4 bases and J shed 2 bases, with 15 bases lying between them. Germline V lookup: CDR1 MNHEY, CDR2 SMNVEV (reference sequence). The CDR3 is 15 residues long.

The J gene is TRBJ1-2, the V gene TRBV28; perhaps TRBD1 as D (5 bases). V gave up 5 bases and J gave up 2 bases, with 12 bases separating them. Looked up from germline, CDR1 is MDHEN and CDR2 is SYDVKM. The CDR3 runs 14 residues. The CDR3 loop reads CASSPTTANYGYTF. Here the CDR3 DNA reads TGTGCCAGCAGTCCGACGACAGCGAACTATGGCTACACCTTC.

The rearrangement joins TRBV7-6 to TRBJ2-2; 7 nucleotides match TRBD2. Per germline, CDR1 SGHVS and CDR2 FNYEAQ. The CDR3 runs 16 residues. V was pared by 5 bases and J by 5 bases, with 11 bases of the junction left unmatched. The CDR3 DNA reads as TGTGCCAGCAGCCTACGGGAGGCCCCGGGGACCGGGGAGCTGTTTTTT. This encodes CASSLREAPGTGELFF.

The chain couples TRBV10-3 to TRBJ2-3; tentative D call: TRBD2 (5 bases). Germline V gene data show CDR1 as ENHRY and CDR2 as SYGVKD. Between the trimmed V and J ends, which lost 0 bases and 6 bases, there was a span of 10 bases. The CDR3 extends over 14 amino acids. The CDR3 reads CAISESGRGDTQYF. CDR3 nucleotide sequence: TGTGCCATCAGTGAGTCAGGCCGGGGTGATACGCAGTATTTT.